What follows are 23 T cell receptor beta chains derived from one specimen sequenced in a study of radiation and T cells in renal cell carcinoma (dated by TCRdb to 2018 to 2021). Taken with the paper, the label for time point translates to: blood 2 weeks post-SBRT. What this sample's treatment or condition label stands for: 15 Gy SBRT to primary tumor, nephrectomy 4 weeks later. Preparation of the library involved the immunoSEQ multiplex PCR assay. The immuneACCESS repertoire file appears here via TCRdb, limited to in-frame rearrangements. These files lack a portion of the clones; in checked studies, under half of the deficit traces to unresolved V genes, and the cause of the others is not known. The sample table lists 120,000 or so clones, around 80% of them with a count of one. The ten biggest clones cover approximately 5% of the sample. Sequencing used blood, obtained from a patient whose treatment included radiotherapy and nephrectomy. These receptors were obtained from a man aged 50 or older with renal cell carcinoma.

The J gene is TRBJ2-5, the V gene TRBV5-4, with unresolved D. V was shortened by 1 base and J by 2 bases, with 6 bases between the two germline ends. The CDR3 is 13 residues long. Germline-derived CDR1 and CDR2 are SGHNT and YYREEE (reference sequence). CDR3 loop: CASSLPDQETQYF. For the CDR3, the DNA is TGTGCCAGCAGCTTGCCAGATCAAGAGACCCAGTACTTC. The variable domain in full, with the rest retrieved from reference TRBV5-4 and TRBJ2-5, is ETGVTQSPTHLIKTRGQQVTLRCSSQSGHNTVSWYQQALGQGPQFIFQYYREEENGRGNFPPRFSGLQFPNYSSELNVNALELDDSALYLCASSLPDQETQYFGPGTRLLVL.

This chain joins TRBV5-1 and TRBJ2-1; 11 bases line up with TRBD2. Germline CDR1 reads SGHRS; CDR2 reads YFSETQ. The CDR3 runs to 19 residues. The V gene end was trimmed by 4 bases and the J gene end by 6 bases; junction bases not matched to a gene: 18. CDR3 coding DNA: TGCGCCAGCAGCATTGGACTAGCGGGCTACGTGTTGATCTCCAATGAGCAGTTCTTC. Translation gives CASSIGLAGYVLISNEQFF.

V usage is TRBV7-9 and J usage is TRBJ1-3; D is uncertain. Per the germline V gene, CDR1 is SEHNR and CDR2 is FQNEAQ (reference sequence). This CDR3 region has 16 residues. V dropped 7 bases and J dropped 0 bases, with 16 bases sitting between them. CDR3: CASNPRTSSSGNTIYF. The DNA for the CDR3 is TGTGCCAGCAACCCTCGGACGTCTAGCTCTGGAAACACCATATATTTT.

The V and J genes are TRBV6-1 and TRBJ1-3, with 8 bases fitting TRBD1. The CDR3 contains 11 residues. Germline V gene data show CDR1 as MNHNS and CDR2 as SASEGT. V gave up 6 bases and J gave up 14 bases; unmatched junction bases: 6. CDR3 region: CASREDREVYF. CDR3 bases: TGTGCCAGCAGGGAGGACAGGGAGGTATATTTT.

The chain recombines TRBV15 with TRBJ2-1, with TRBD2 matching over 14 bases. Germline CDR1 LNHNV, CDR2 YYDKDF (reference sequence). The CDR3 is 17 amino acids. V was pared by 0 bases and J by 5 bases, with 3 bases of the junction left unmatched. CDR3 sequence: CATSRDGLAGGNNEQFF. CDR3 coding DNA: TGTGCCACCAGCAGAGACGGACTAGCGGGAGGAAACAATGAGCAGTTCTTC.

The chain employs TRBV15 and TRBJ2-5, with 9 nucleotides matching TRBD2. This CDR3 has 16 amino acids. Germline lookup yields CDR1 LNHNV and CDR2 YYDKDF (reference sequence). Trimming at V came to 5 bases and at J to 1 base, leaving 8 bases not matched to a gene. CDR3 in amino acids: CATSRPVSGSQETQYF. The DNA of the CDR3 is TGTGCCACCAGCCGACCCGTTAGCGGGAGCCAAGAGACCCAGTACTTC.

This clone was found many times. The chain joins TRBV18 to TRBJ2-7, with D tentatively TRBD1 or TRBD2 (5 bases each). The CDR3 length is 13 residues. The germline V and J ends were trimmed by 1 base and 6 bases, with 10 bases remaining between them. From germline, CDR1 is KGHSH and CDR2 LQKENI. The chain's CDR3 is CASSPHSGSEQYF. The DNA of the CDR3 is TGTGCCAGCTCACCACATTCAGGGAGCGAGCAGTACTTC.

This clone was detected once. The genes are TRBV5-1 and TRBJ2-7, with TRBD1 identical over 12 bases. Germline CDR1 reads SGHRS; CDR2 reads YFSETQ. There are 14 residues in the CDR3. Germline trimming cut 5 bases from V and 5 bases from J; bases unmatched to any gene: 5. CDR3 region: CASRQGQGADEQYF. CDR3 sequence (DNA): TGCGCCAGCAGACAGGGACAGGGGGCAGACGAGCAGTACTTC. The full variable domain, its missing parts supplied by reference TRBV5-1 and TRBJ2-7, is KAGVTQTPRYLIKTRGQQVTLSCSPISGHRSVSWYQQTPGQGLQFLFEYFSETQRNKGNFPGRFSGRQFSNSRSEMNVSTLELGDSALYLCASRQGQGADEQYFGPGTRLTVT.

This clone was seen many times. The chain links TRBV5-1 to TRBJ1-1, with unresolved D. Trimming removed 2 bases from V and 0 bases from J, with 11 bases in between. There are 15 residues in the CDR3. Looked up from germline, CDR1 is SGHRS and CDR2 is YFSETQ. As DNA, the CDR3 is TGCGCCAGCAGCTTCGTAACGGGGTTGAACACTGAAGCTTTCTTT. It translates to CASSFVTGLNTEAFF.

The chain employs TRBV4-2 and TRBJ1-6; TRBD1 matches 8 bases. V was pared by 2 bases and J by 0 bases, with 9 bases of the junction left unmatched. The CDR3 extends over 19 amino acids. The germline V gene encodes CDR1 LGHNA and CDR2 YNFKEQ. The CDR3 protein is CASSQKQRDRSSYNSPLHF. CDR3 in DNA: TGTGCCAGCAGCCAAAAACAACGGGACAGGTCCTCCTATAATTCACCCCTCCACTTT.

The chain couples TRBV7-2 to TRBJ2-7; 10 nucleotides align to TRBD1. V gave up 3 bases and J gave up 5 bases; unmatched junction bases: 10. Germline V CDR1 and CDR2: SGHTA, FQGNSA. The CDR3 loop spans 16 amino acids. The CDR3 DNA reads TGTGCCAGCAGCTTCACCGGGACAGGGGAACCTGACGAGCAGTACTTC. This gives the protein CASSFTGTGEPDEQYF.

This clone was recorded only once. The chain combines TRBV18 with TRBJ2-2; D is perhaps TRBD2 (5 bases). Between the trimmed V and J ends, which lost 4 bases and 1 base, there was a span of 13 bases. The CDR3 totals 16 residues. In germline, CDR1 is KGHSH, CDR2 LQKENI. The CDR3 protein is CASSLQSGGNTGELFF. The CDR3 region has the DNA TGTGCCAGCTCACTTCAATCAGGAGGGAACACCGGGGAGCTGTTTTTT.

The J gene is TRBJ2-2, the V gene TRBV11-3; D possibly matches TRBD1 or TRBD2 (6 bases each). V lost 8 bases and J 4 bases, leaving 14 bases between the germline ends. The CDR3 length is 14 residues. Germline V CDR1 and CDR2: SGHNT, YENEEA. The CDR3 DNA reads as TGTGCCAGCTCTGGGGGGCCGAGCACCGGGGAGCTGTTTTTT. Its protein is CASSGGPSTGELFF.

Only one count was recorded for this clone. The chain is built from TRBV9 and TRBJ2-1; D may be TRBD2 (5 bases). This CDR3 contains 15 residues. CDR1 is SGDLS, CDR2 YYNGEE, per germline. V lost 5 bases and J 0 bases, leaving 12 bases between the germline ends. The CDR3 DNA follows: TGTGCCAGCAGTCTTAGCGCTAGCTCCTACAATGAGCAGTTCTTC. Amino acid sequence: CASSLSASSYNEQFF.

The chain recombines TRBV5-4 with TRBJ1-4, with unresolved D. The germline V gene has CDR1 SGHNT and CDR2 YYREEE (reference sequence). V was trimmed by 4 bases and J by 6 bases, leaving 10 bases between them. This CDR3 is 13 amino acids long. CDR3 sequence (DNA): TGTGCCAGCAGCAACCGGGCACATGAAAAACTGTTTTTT. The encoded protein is CASSNRAHEKLFF.

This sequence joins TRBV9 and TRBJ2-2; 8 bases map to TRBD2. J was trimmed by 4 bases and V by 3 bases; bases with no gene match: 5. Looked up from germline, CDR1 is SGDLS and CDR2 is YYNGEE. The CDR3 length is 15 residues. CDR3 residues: CASSDSGMPTGELFF. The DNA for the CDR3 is TGTGCCAGCAGCGATAGCGGGATGCCCACCGGGGAGCTGTTTTTT.

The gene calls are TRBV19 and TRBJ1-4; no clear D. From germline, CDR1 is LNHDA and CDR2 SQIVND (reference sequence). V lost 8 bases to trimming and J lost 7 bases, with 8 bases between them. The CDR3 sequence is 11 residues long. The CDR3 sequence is CASQAGEKLFF. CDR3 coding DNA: TGTGCCAGTCAGGCGGGTGAAAAACTGTTTTTT.

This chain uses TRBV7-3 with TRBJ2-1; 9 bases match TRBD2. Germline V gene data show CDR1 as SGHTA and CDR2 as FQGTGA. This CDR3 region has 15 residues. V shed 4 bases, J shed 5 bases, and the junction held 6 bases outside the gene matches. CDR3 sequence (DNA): TGTGCCAGCAGCTCCCAGGCTAGCGGGAACAATGAGCAGTTCTTC. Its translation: CASSSQASGNNEQFF.

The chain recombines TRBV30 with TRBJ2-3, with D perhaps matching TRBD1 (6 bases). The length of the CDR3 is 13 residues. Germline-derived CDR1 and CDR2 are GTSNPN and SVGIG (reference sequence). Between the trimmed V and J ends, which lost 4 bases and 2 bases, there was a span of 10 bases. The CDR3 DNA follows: TGTGCCTGGAAGACAGGATACACAGATACGCAGTATTTT. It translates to CAWKTGYTDTQYF.

The CDR3 is CAWSTWLAGGSSYNEQFF. The CDR3 nucleotides are TGTGCCTGGAGTACGTGGCTAGCGGGGGGTAGCTCCTACAATGAGCAGTTCTTC. The rearrangement joins TRBV30 to TRBJ2-1; TRBD2 agrees at 11 bases. Trimming cost V 2 bases and J 0 bases; bases outside gene matches: 9. This CDR3 comprises 18 residues. The germline CDR1 and CDR2 sequences are GTSNPN and SVGIG (reference sequence).

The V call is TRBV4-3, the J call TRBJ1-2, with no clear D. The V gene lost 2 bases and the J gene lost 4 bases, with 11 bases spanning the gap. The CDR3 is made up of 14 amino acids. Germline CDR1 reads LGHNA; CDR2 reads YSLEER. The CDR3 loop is CASSQSRRVYGYTF. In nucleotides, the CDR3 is TGCGCCAGCAGCCAAAGTAGGAGAGTCTATGGCTACACCTTC.

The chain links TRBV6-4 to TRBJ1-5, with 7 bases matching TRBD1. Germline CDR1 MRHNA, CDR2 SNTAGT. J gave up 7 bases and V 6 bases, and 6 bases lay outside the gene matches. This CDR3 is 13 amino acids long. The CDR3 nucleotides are TGTGCCAGCAGCGTTGACAGGGACCAGCCCCAGCATTTT. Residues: CASSVDRDQPQHF.

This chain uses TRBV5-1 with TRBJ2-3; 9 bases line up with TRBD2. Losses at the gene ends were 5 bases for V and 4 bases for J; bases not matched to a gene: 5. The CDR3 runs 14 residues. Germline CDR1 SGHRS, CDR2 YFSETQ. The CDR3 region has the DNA TGCGCCAGCAGTGCGGGGGGGCACCCAGATACGCAGTATTTT. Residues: CASSAGGHPDTQYF.